The 16 T cell receptor beta chains below were found in one sample sequenced in a study of blood T cell repertoires in COVID-19. Libraries were prepared by immunoSEQ multiplex PCR; TCRdb keeps only in-frame clonotypes and omits some of them. The sample shows some 300,000 clones, 85% to 90% of them seen only once. Sequencing was carried out using PBMCs or T cells enriched from blood (not recorded which). All receptors come from a woman in her thirties who had recovered from COVID-19.

The genes are TRBV9 and TRBJ2-2, with a possible D match to TRBD1 (6 bases). The CDR3 is 16 residues long. With 1 base removed from V and 0 bases from J, the gap between germline ends came to 10 bases. Germline-derived CDR1 and CDR2 are SGDLS and YYNGEE. DNA of the CDR3: TGTGCCAGCAGCGTAACAGGGCGGGCGAACACCGGGGAGCTGTTTTTT. This codes for CASSVTGRANTGELFF.

The V and J genes are TRBV29-1 and TRBJ1-3, with D possibly being TRBD1 (5 bases). V lost 0 bases to trimming and J lost 2 bases, with 14 bases between them. CDR3 length equals 16 residues. CDR1 and CDR2 from the germline V gene are SQVTM and ANQGSEA. CDR3 coding DNA: TGCAGCGTTGAAGATCAGAGCAGGGAGGCTGGAAACACCATATATTTT. This codes for CSVEDQSREAGNTIYF.

CDR3: CASSLAGEIITGELFF. In DNA, the CDR3 is TGTGCCAGCTCTCTAGCGGGAGAAATTATTACCGGGGAGCTGTTTTTT. The chain uses TRBV2 and TRBJ2-2; 10 nucleotides match TRBD2. J lost 5 bases, V lost 8 bases, and 11 bases had no gene match. CDR3 length: 16 residues. Germline V gene data show CDR1 as SNHLY and CDR2 as FYNNEI.

This clone was counted a single time. This chain connects TRBV18 to TRBJ1-1, with a tentative D call TRBD1 (6 bases). V lost 4 bases and J lost 11, with 11 bases in between. The CDR3 totals 11 residues. Germline CDR1 and CDR2: KGHSH and LQKENI. CDR3 amino acids: CASSQGVLAFF. The CDR3 DNA is TGTGCCAGCTCACAGGGGGTACTGGCTTTCTTT.

This rearrangement joins TRBV3-1 (or the pseudogene TRBV3-2) to TRBJ1-1, with D possibly matching TRBD1 (5 bases). Trimming pared 1 base from V and 0 bases from J, leaving 15 bases between. CDR3 length: 17 amino acids. Germline-derived CDR1 and CDR2 are LGHDT and YNNKEL (reference sequence). In DNA form, the CDR3 reads TGTGCCAGCAGCCAAGTGGACACAAAGCGCATGAACACTGAAGCTTTCTTT. It yields the protein CASSQVDTKRMNTEAFF.

CDR3 sequence: CASNPWETPYEQYF. CDR3 in DNA: TGTGCCAGCAATCCGTGGGAGACCCCCTACGAGCAGTACTTC. The rearrangement links TRBV6-5 to TRBJ2-7, with D possibly being TRBD2 (5 bases). The germline V and J ends were trimmed by 7 bases and 2 bases, with 15 bases remaining between them. Germline V gene data show CDR1 as MNHEY and CDR2 as SVGAGI. There are 14 residues in the CDR3.

The rearrangement joins TRBV24-1 to TRBJ1-4; the D is unclear. CDR1 KGHDR and CDR2 SFDVKD come from the germline V gene. The CDR3 contains 13 residues. V shed 6 bases and J shed 7 bases, with 11 bases lying between them. Written as DNA, the CDR3 is TGTGCCACCAGTTTCTCCGGGAGTGAAAAACTGTTTTTT. Translating gives CATSFSGSEKLFF.

The rearrangement uses TRBV14 and TRBJ1-1; TRBD1 matches at 9 bases. Germline V gene lookup returns CDR1 SGHDN and CDR2 FVKESK. This CDR3 region has 19 residues. The V gene end was trimmed by 3 bases and the J gene end by 5 bases; junction bases not matched to a gene: 19. DNA for the CDR3: TGTGCCAGCAGCCACATTGGAAGTTGGGACAGGGTTTCAGGTACTGAAGCTTTCTTT. Protein sequence: CASSHIGSWDRVSGTEAFF.

This chain links TRBV19 with TRBJ2-1, with 9 bases fitting TRBD2. From germline, CDR1 is LNHDA and CDR2 SQIVND (reference sequence). J gave up 4 bases and V 4 bases, and 2 bases lay outside the gene matches. The CDR3 has 14 amino acids. The CDR3 reads CASSTGLAYNEQFF. The CDR3 region has the DNA TGTGCCAGTAGTACGGGACTAGCTTACAATGAGCAGTTCTTC.

V and J are TRBV2 and TRBJ2-1; TRBD2 agrees at 10 bases. This CDR3 region has 14 residues. Germline V gene sequence: CDR1 SNHLY, CDR2 FYNNEI. Losses at the gene ends were 6 bases for V and 9 bases for J; bases not matched to a gene: 8. The CDR3 DNA follows: TGTGCCAGCAGGCTAGCGGGAGAGCACGGTGAGCAGTTCTTC. Translating it yields CASRLAGEHGEQFF.

The CDR3 DNA reads as TGTGTCACGGCCAGCGGGATTAACAATGAGCAGTTCTTC. Residues: CVTASGINNEQFF. The chain carries TRBV11-2 and TRBJ2-1; 7 bases fit TRBD2. Germline V CDR1 and CDR2: SGHAT, FQNNGV. The CDR3 has 13 amino acids.

V gene TRBV2 combines with J gene TRBJ2-7; possibly TRBD2 for D (5 bases). Trimming removed 3 bases at V and 0 bases at J, with 15 bases between. CDR1 and CDR2 (germline): SNHLY, FYNNEI. This CDR3 contains 16 residues. CDR3 residues: CASSDGSARFSYEQYF. The DNA for the CDR3 is TGTGCCAGCAGTGATGGTAGCGCTCGATTCTCCTACGAGCAGTACTTC.

This clone appeared once. This chain uses TRBV14 with TRBJ2-7; the match to TRBD2 covers 7 bases. The germline gives CDR1 SGHDN, CDR2 FVKESK. This CDR3 is built from 17 residues. V gave up 4 bases and J gave up 0 bases; unmatched junction bases: 12. CDR3 protein: CASSLNGGYPDSYEQYF. CDR3 DNA: TGTGCCAGCAGCCTAAACGGGGGGTACCCTGACTCCTACGAGCAGTACTTC.

This clone appeared a single time. The chain is built from TRBV7-2 and TRBJ2-1; 12 bases are a match to TRBD2. Germline V CDR1 and CDR2: SGHTA, FQGNSA. The CDR3 is 13 residues long. The V segment lost 5 bases and the J segment 14 bases; nucleotides outside the gene matches: 7. CDR3 protein: CASSIRLAGVKFF. The CDR3 nucleotides are TGTGCCAGCAGCATAAGACTAGCGGGAGTTAAGTTCTTC.

The CDR3 region is CASSLTSVSYNEQFF. The CDR3 DNA is TGTGCCAGCAGCCTGACTAGCGTTTCGTACAATGAGCAGTTCTTC. This chain joins TRBV5-6 and TRBJ2-1; 8 nucleotides line up with TRBD2. With 4 bases clipped from V and 4 bases from J, the junction kept 7 bases outside the gene matches. The CDR3 runs 15 residues. CDR1 SGHDT and CDR2 YYEEEE come from the germline V gene.

J is TRBJ2-1 and V is TRBV4-1; the D gene is possibly TRBD1 (5 bases). V was clipped by 2 bases and J by 8 bases, with 22 bases between them. This CDR3 is built from 17 residues. Germline V gives CDR1 MGHRA, CDR2 YSYEKL. The CDR3 is CASSQLRTQVFGYEQFF. DNA for the CDR3: TGCGCCAGCAGCCAACTGCGGACACAGGTATTTGGGTATGAGCAGTTCTTC.